This T cell receptor beta chain was captured by sequencing in a study of T cell responses to AZD1222 COVID-19 vaccine. V lost 6 bases and J lost 1, with 10 bases in between. The CDR3 has 14 amino acids. Germline V gene sequence: CDR1 MNHNY, CDR2 SVGAGI (reference sequence). The data were produced by immunoSEQ multiplex PCR, yet TCRdb's version contains in-frame clones alone and is incomplete. The data show approximately 110,000 clones, around 89% seen once. Details on this clone: What it binds is unknown.

The study, taken as a whole, reports: Repertoires were obtained solely post-peak T cell response.

The sequences come from peripheral blood, collected on day 0 of AZD1222 vaccination. This clonotype was sampled from an adult in good health. This chain connects TRBV6-6 to TRBJ1-3; D is perhaps TRBD1 (6 bases). The CDR3 DNA reads TGTGCCAGCAGCACAGGGCTTTCTGGAAACACCATATATTTT. This sequence encodes CASSTGLSGNTIYF.